This TCR beta chain is from a study of cytomegalovirus exposure and HLA in healthy donors. Study-wide results and caveats: TRBV6-2, TRBV6-3 and other indistinguishable V segments were excluded.

V was pared by 6 bases and J by 6 bases, with 7 bases of the junction left unmatched. This CDR3 spans 14 amino acids. The V gene's germline CDR1 is SGHAT and CDR2 FQNNGV. A remark on this clone: The target antigen is unknown.

This PCR relied on a set of 60 Vbeta primers and 13 Jbeta primers. Repertoires were generated with immunoSEQ multiplex PCR, while TCRdb's copy carries only in-frame clones and drops some. The data hold 150,000 to 200,000 clones, with 75% to 80% observed a single time. This cohort consisted of healthy bone marrow donors. V is TRBV11-2 and J is TRBJ2-1; 8 nucleotides match TRBD2. This clonotype was sampled from a man aged 35-49 years in good health and CMV-seropositive. Specimen: PBMCs. The CDR3: CASSSRLARNEQFF. For the CDR3, the DNA is TGTGCCAGCAGTTCTAGACTAGCGCGCAATGAGCAGTTCTTC.